This is a list of T cell receptor beta chains from one sample in a study of blood T cells in healthy people across ages. TCRdb independently ran MiXCR on the 5' RACE reads; one entry per CDR3 protein. The repertoire holds 1.5 million to 2 million distinct CDR3 sequences, about two fifths seen once, with roughly 23% in the top ten. Specimen: blood. The receptors derive from a human donor in good health. CDR3s include the opening cysteine and the closing phenylalanine or tryptophan. D genes are given only for firm matches. Size tells how often a clone was seen (once, few, many) or the class of an expanded clone, and some rows leave it out.

d_call	clone_size	v_call	j_call	cdr3_nt	cdr3_aa
NA	NA	TRBV5-1	TRBJ2-3	TGCGCCAGCCGGTTCACAGGGTTTGGCGATACGCAGTATTTT	CASRFTGFGDTQYF
TRBD1	NA	TRBV2	TRBJ1-1	TGTGCCAGCAGTGAAAGGGACAGAAAAACGAACACTGAAGCTTTCTTT	CASSERDRKTNTEAFF
NA	NA	TRBV7-6	TRBJ2-3	TGTGCCAGCAGCTTAGAATTGAGGGGGGGCGACGCAGATACGCAGTATTTT	CASSLELRGGDADTQYF
NA	NA	TRBV4-3	TRBJ2-3	TGCGCCAGCAGCCAATTGGTAACAGATACGCAGTATTTT	CASSQLVTDTQYF
NA	few	TRBV9	TRBJ1-6	TGTGCCAGCAGCGTAGGCGTCAATTCACCCCTCCACTTT	CASSVGVNSPLHF
NA	few	TRBV12-3/TRBV12-4	TRBJ2-7	TGTGCCAGCAGTTCCGCCGGTCTATCAGCCTACGAGCAGTACTTC	CASSSAGLSAYEQYF
TRBD2	many	TRBV29-1	TRBJ2-5	TGCAGCGTCGCGGCGGGGGTACAAGAGACCCAGTACTTC	CSVAAGVQETQYF
NA	few	TRBV30	TRBJ2-7	TGTGCCTGGAGGCTTAACGGGGGACAATACGAGCAGTACTTC	CAWRLNGGQYEQYF
NA	NA	TRBV6-5	TRBJ2-7	TGTGCCAGCAGTTTCCGTCGCTCCGGGACTCCAACACCCCACGAGCAGTACTTC	CASSFRRSGTPTPHEQYF
NA	NA	TRBV7-9	TRBJ1-2	TGTGCCAGCGCCTTACACTCCCGCTATGGCTACACCTTC	CASALHSRYGYTF
TRBD1	few	TRBV9	TRBJ2-7	TGTGCCAGCAGCCCCTCGGGACAGCACCCCTACGAGCAGTACTTC	CASSPSGQHPYEQYF
NA	NA	TRBV12-3/TRBV12-4	TRBJ2-5	TGTGCCAGTCTAGGGCTCGCGGAGATCCAGTACTTC	CASLGLAEIQYF
NA	NA	TRBV13	TRBJ2-3	TGTGCCAGCACAAATCGAGAAGATACGCAGTATTTT	CASTNREDTQYF
TRBD2	NA	TRBV5-1	TRBJ2-1	TGCGCCAGCAGCGAGACTAGCGGGGTGGGCAATGAGCAGTTCTTC	CASSETSGVGNEQFF
NA	NA	TRBV10-3	TRBJ1-1	TGTGCCACCGCCCGGGGGAACACTGAAGCTTTCTTT	CATARGNTEAFF
NA	few	TRBV5-6	TRBJ2-4	TGTGCCAGCAGCTTCCAGGTGATAGGGGAGCAGTACTTC	CASSFQVIGEQYF
NA	NA	TRBV4-1	TRBJ1-5	TGCGCCAGCAGTGCAGGGGATGACAATCAGCCCCAGCATTTT	CASSAGDDNQPQHF